These T cell receptor beta chains were read from a single sample in a study of T-cell reconstitution after alpha-beta-depleted transplantation in children. MiXCR was run by TCRdb on the PCR reads, yielding one entry per CDR3 protein. Among approximately 630,000 distinct CDR3 sequences listed, about an eighth were seen once. The starting material was PBMCs, obtained before TCRalphabeta/CD19-depleted stem cell transplant. Source of these receptors: a girl aged 2-10 years with congenital amegakaryocytic thrombocytopenia, due to receive a stem cell transplant. Each CDR3 is given with its conserved first and last residue. A D gene is named only where the DNA matches it firmly. Clone sizes are given selectively: once, few, many, or a class where the clone is expanded.

D: -
J: TRBJ2-7
V: TRBV21-1
size: -
CDR3: CASSSRDRGVYEQYF
DNA: TGTGCCAGCAGCTCCCGGGACAGGGGCGTCTACGAGCAGTACTTC

D: -
J: TRBJ2-1
V: TRBV7-3
size: many
CDR3: CASSERAVNDEQFF
DNA: TGTGCCAGCAGCGAGAGGGCAGTTAACGATGAGCAGTTCTTC

D: TRBD2
J: TRBJ2-1
V: TRBV27
size: few
CDR3: CASSARTSGRWYEQFF
DNA: TGTGCCAGCAGTGCGAGGACTAGCGGGAGGTGGTATGAGCAGTTCTTC

D: -
J: TRBJ1-1
V: TRBV4-1
size: few
CDR3: CASSQEWAATEAFF
DNA: TGCGCCAGCAGCCAAGAATGGGCGGCCACTGAAGCTTTCTTT

D: -
J: TRBJ1-4
V: TRBV12-3/TRBV12-4
size: few
CDR3: CASSSTPRDEKLFF
DNA: TGTGCCAGCAGTTCGACCCCTCGGGATGAAAAACTGTTTTTT

D: -
J: TRBJ2-1
V: TRBV5-1
size: many
CDR3: CASSVYRERAYNEQFF
DNA: TGCGCCAGCAGCGTTTACAGGGAGCGGGCCTACAATGAGCAGTTCTTC

D: TRBD2
J: TRBJ2-7
V: TRBV20-1
size: few
CDR3: CSATSTSGPSYEQYF
DNA: TGCAGTGCTACCTCAACTAGCGGCCCCTCCTACGAGCAGTACTTC

D: -
J: TRBJ2-1
V: TRBV28
size: once
CDR3: CASQSGPFYNEQFF
DNA: TGTGCCAGCCAGTCCGGGCCGTTCTACAATGAGCAGTTCTTC

D: TRBD2
J: TRBJ2-1
V: TRBV12-3/TRBV12-4
size: few
CDR3: CASSGGLAENEQFF
DNA: TGTGCCAGCAGTGGGGGACTAGCGGAAAATGAGCAGTTCTTC

D: -
J: TRBJ2-2
V: TRBV20-1
size: -
CDR3: CSVPRESGELFF
DNA: TGCAGTGTCCCCAGAGAGTCCGGGGAGCTGTTTTTT

D: TRBD2
J: TRBJ2-7
V: TRBV14
size: many
CDR3: CASRGYLGLAGGPFYEQYF
DNA: TGTGCCAGCAGGGGATACCTCGGACTAGCGGGAGGACCATTCTACGAGCAGTACTTC

D: TRBD1
J: TRBJ2-7
V: TRBV5-1
size: -
CDR3: CASSSLRTGSEQYF
DNA: TGCGCCAGCAGCTCTCTCCGGACAGGGTCCGAGCAGTACTTC

D: -
J: TRBJ2-1
V: TRBV7-9
size: many
CDR3: CASSLDGGQSYNEQFF
DNA: TGTGCCAGCAGCTTAGACGGCGGGCAATCCTACAATGAGCAGTTCTTC

D: TRBD2
J: TRBJ2-1
V: TRBV20-1
size: many
CDR3: CSAWGGLDDEQFF
DNA: TGCAGTGCTTGGGGGGGACTAGACGATGAGCAGTTCTTC

D: -
J: TRBJ2-3
V: TRBV19
size: -
CDR3: CASRSSETDTQYF
DNA: TGTGCCAGTAGGTCTAGTGAAACAGATACGCAGTATTTT

D: -
J: TRBJ1-4
V: TRBV20-1
size: many
CDR3: CSALDNEKLFF
DNA: TGCAGTGCTTTGGATAATGAAAAACTGTTTTTT